This T cell receptor (beta chain) came from a study of human T cells and chemical hapten exposure. The CDR3 is 15 amino acids. Germline CDR1 is SGHTA and CDR2 is FQGTGA. V was cut by 5 bases and J by 3 bases, with 16 bases left in between. One entry per CDR3 protein, called by TCRdb with MiXCR from the RACE reads. Of over 65,000 distinct CDR3 sequences in the sample, under 14% are singletons; the top ten hold roughly 1.6%. Time point in this sample: patch test 2, 6 weeks after DPC sensitization. This sample's treatment: therapeutic diphenylcyclopropenone sensitization with weekly scalp DPC. Source: whole blood, taken in connection with sensitization to the hapten diphenylcyclopropenone (DPC). V is TRBV7-3 and J is TRBJ2-5; D gene unclear. This receptor was obtained from a man aged 18 to 30 with alopecia areata. Some clones in this sample may be carry-over from other donors' samples. The CDR3 nucleotides are TGTGCCAGCAGCCCAAACCTAGGGAACAAAGAGACCCAGTACTTC. It translates to CASSPNLGNKETQYF. The full variable domain, in which reference TRBV7-3 and TRBJ2-5 provide the parts outside the CDR3, is GAGVSQTPSNKVTEKGKYVELRCDPISGHTALYWYRQSLGQGPEFLIYFQGTGAADDSGLPNDRFFAVRPEGSVSTLKIQRTERGDSAVYLCASSPNLGNKETQYFGPGTRLLVL.